Here is one T cell receptor (beta chain) with its context. Which antigen it targets is not known. Per-nucleotide qualities are absent, and no much larger clonotype sits a single base away. A second Seattle source provided samples from volunteer blood donors who had recovered from COVID-19. Each collaborating institution followed its own protocols to collect whole blood in K2EDTA tubes. For TCRbeta analysis, collaborators shipped samples in one of three forms: frozen whole blood, isolated PBMCs, or DNA extracted from either of those sample types. CDR3 length: 14 amino acids, cysteine to phenylalanine. CDR3 DNA is the only sequence kept; it has 42 bases, read in frame from the first base. The germline V end is reduced by 0 bases and the J end by 7 bases; junction bases left unmatched: 3. CDR1 and CDR2 are drawn from the germline V gene: SGHRS, YFSETQ. TCRbeta CDR3 regions were amplified from genomic DNA using the immunoSEQ Assay, a bias-controlled multiplex PCR. Turning to the authors' computational methods: The number of nucleated cells in each sample was estimated from the amplification of reference gene primers within the assay. Sequence reads were collapsed and filtered to measure the absolute abundance of every unique TCRbeta CDR3 rearrangement. For each sample, productive Simpson clonality was calculated as the square root of Simpson's diversity index over productive rearrangements. TCRdb took this table from immuneACCESS and kept in-frame rearrangements with V and J called. Such tables lack part of the clones; where checked against another copy, unresolved V genes explain under half of the gap, and the rest is unexplained. Clonal size and the V and J genes are those of that table, whereas D and trimming came from the DNA. Within this sample are under 250,000 clones, with 70% to 90% of them counted one time only. About 3% of the sample is held by the ten biggest clonotypes.

This specimen belongs to a study of blood T cell repertoires in COVID-19 (dated by TCRdb to 2018 to 2020). About the investigation overall: The collaborator samples originated in the United States, Italy and Spain and spanned the acute and convalescent phases of COVID-19. Subjects who had been exposed to COVID-19, were actively infected with it, or had recovered from it provided the deeply sampled blood TCRbeta repertoires that made up the dataset. Samples were obtained from the ongoing ImmuneRACE study (first 160 participants) and from 1,000 to 1,500 subjects provided by 6 global collaborators. A de-identified subject ID, COVID-19 status, age in years and sex were almost always included in the sample metadata. The material from the prospective study consisted of cDNA or gDNA derived from T cells, B-cell-depleted T cells, or PBMCs. Where available, HLA class I and class II types were obtained from metadata supplied by the sample provider rather than from assay-based typing. The repertoires were released in a freely available public database intended as a resource for research on the immune response to SARS-CoV-2.

General findings and caveats noted by the study authors: The quantity of clinical and demographic metadata differed by source and by participant and was supplied without curation.

This receptor was obtained from a man in his fifties who had recovered from COVID-19. Sequencing used peripheral blood. The sequence joins TRBV5-1 to TRBJ2-1, with TRBD2 matching 8 junction bases. The encoded CDR3 is CASSLVAGRNEQFF. The nucleotide sequence reads TGCGCCAGCAGCTTGGTAGCGGGAAGGAATGAGCAGTTCTTC. Reference TRBV5-1 and TRBJ2-1 genes cover what lies past the CDR3, so the full variable domain is KAGVTQTPRYLIKTRGQQVTLSCSPISGHRSVSWYQQTPGQGLQFLFEYFSETQRNKGNFPGRFSGRQFSNSRSEMNVSTLELGDSALYLCASSLVAGRNEQFFGPGTRLTVL.